There are a few counts of the clone carrying this T cell receptor beta chain. The data belong to a study of blood T cells in healthy people across ages. The second PCR ran about 6 to 11 cycles with a sample-barcoded 5' primer and J-beta primers. Each CDR3 protein is one row after TCRdb ran MiXCR on the 5' RACE reads. The repertoire has over a million distinct CDR3 sequences, under 55% of them found once; the top ten carry about 20%. The sequencing input was blood. This clonotype was obtained from a woman aged 60-75 years in good health.

In DNA, the CDR3 is TGTGCCAGCAGCAACCCGCTGGGGTTCAGGGATACGCAGTATTTT. Its protein is CASSNPLGFRDTQYF. The chain carries TRBV6-5 and TRBJ2-3; D not certain. The germline gives CDR1 MNHEY, CDR2 SVGAGI. The CDR3 loop spans 15 amino acids. V dropped 6 bases and J dropped 6 bases, with 19 bases sitting between them.